The 18 T cell receptor beta chains listed next were all sequenced from one sample in a study of cytomegalovirus exposure and HLA in healthy donors. Amplification used 60 Vbeta primers and 13 Jbeta primers. Some clones are missing from TCRdb's copy, which holds only in-frame ones; the method was immunoSEQ multiplex PCR. The sample gives 160,000 or so clones, roughly 78% of which show up once; approximately 3% is in the top ten. The sample consisted of PBMCs. The receptors were gathered from a woman aged 40 to 50 in good health and CMV-seronegative.

This chain links TRBV5-1 with TRBJ2-6, with a tentative D call TRBD2 (7 bases). The CDR3 has 18 residues. The ends were cut back, 3 bases at V and 1 base at J, with 17 bases in the middle. Germline CDR1 and CDR2: SGHRS and YFSETQ. CDR3 DNA: TGCGCCAGCAGCTCAGCGTTGGGGGGGGCGTCTGGGGCCAACGTCCTGACTTTC. Encoded protein: CASSSALGGASGANVLTF.

The table lists this clone with a count of one. DNA of the CDR3: TGCAGCGTTGTCGGACAGGGACTTTTCTATGGCTACACCTTC. The encoded protein is CSVVGQGLFYGYTF. The chain combines TRBV29-1 with TRBJ1-2; 8 positions match TRBD1. The CDR3 loop spans 14 amino acids. Germline-derived CDR1 and CDR2 are SQVTM and ANQGSEA. Germline trimming cut 4 bases from V and 4 bases from J; bases unmatched to any gene: 8.

The chain links TRBV11-2 to TRBJ2-6, with TRBD2 matching over 8 bases. The trim removed 7 bases at V and 3 bases at J, leaving 8 bases unmatched. The length of the CDR3 is 16 residues. CDR1 and CDR2 from the germline V gene are SGHAT and FQNNGV. The CDR3 DNA reads TGTGCCAGCACCTACGGGGGGGCCGGTGGGGCCAACGTCCTGACTTTC. It specifies CASTYGGAGGANVLTF.

The chain recombines TRBV2 with TRBJ1-5, with a tentative D call TRBD1 (5 bases). The CDR3 totals 15 residues. The V gene lost 4 bases and the J gene lost 3 bases, with 13 bases spanning the gap. CDR1 and CDR2 (germline): SNHLY, FYNNEI. The CDR3 nucleotides read TGTGCCAGCAGTGTGGTTAGGGGTCCCAATCAGCCCCAGCATTTT. Amino acids: CASSVVRGPNQPQHF.

This clone has just one count. V usage is TRBV6-5 and J usage is TRBJ1-2; D is perhaps TRBD1 (6 bases). Trimming took off 5 bases at V and 5 bases at J, with 15 bases between the two ends. The length of the CDR3 is 14 residues. The germline V gene encodes CDR1 MNHEY and CDR2 SVGAGI. The CDR3 protein is CASSPREGEYGYTF. For the CDR3, the DNA is TGTGCCAGCAGTCCACGCGAGGGGGAGTATGGCTACACCTTC.

The chain couples TRBV7-9 to TRBJ2-5, with a weak D call TRBD1 (5 bases). Trimming removed 5 bases at V and 2 bases at J, with 15 bases between. The CDR3 extends over 15 amino acids. Germline loops: CDR1 SEHNR, CDR2 FQNEAQ (reference sequence). The CDR3 here is CASSPLATAQETQYF. In DNA form, the CDR3 reads TGTGCCAGCAGCCCTCTCGCGACAGCTCAAGAGACCCAGTACTTC.

The rearrangement links TRBV21-1 to TRBJ1-6. TRBV21-1 is a known pseudogene. This CDR3 is built from 11 residues. Here the CDR3 DNA reads TGTGCCAGCCCCCTAACCCCCCCCCTCCACTTT. Translated, it gives CASPLTPPLHF.

The rearrangement joins TRBV7-6 to TRBJ2-7; 9 positions match TRBD1. Germline CDR1 and CDR2: SGHVS and FNYEAQ. The CDR3 length is 15 residues. V gave up 1 base and J gave up 4 bases; unmatched junction bases: 5. DNA of the CDR3: TGTGCCAGCAGCTTAGAACAGGGGGCCACATACGAGCAGTACTTC. Translating it yields CASSLEQGATYEQYF. The full variable domain, its missing parts supplied by reference TRBV7-6 and TRBJ2-7, is GAGVSQSPRYKVTKRGQDVALRCDPISGHVSLYWYRQALGQGPEFLTYFNYEAQQDKSGLPNDRFSAERPEGSISTLTIQRTEQRDSAMYRCASSLEQGATYEQYFGPGTRLTVT.

The chain combines TRBV5-1 with TRBJ2-1; D might be TRBD2 (7 bases). V was cut by 0 bases and J by 0 bases, with 13 bases left in between. This CDR3 spans 17 amino acids. The V gene's germline CDR1 is SGHRS and CDR2 YFSETQ. CDR3 nucleotides: TGCGCCAGCAGCTTGGGGGGCGGGGGCCTCTCCTACAATGAGCAGTTCTTC. This sequence encodes CASSLGGGGLSYNEQFF.

CDR3 sequence reads: CASFVNTGELFF. CDR3 sequence (DNA): TGTGCCAGCTTCGTGAACACCGGGGAGCTGTTTTTT. This chain uses TRBV2 with TRBJ2-2; no clear D. Trimming shortened V by 8 bases and J by 1 base, and 5 bases separated the two germline ends. The CDR3 runs to 12 residues. Germline CDR1 and CDR2: SNHLY and FYNNEI.

The chain carries TRBV6-5 and TRBJ1-1; the D is unclear. CDR1 and CDR2 (germline): MNHEY, SVGAGI. This CDR3 comprises 13 residues. Trimming pared 6 bases from V and 1 base from J, leaving 9 bases between. The CDR3 spells CASSLRSNTEAFF. In DNA, the CDR3 is TGTGCCAGCAGCCTGCGTTCGAACACTGAAGCTTTCTTT.

This clone was detected once. The chain recombines TRBV28 with TRBJ2-5; a possible D gene is TRBD1 (6 bases). Germline V gene data show CDR1 as MDHEN and CDR2 as SYDVKM. The CDR3 runs 14 residues. Trimming pared 5 bases from V and 3 bases from J, leaving 13 bases between. Here the CDR3 DNA reads TGTGCCAGCAGTGTCCCCCAGGGGAAAGAGACCCAGTACTTC. This encodes CASSVPQGKETQYF.

The chain combines TRBV10-1 with TRBJ1-2, with a weak D call TRBD1 (5 bases). The ends were cut back, 2 bases at V and 8 bases at J, with 15 bases in the middle. CDR1 is WNHNN and CDR2 is SYGVQD in the germline V gene (reference sequence). The CDR3 has 14 residues. Here the CDR3 reads CASSENVRGDGYTF. The CDR3 nucleotides read TGCGCCAGCAGTGAGAATGTTAGGGGCGACGGCTACACCTTC.

The chain links TRBV14 to TRBJ2-1; 7 nucleotides agree with TRBD2. Germline CDR1 reads SGHDN; CDR2 reads FVKESK. V gave up 4 bases and J gave up 6 bases; unmatched junction bases: 3. This CDR3 has 13 amino acids. CDR3 loop: CASSRRLANEQFF. CDR3 sequence (DNA): TGTGCCAGCAGCCGTAGACTAGCCAATGAGCAGTTCTTC.

The chain joins TRBV5-4 to TRBJ2-2, with TRBD1 identical over 8 bases. The ends lost 1 base at V and 1 base at J; junction bases unmatched: 12. There are 19 residues in the CDR3. The V gene's germline CDR1 is SGHNT and CDR2 YYREEE (reference sequence). CDR3: CASSLFVVWDRKNTGELFF. CDR3 coding DNA: TGTGCCAGCAGCTTGTTTGTGGTGTGGGACAGGAAGAACACCGGGGAGCTGTTTTTT.

The chain combines TRBV28 with TRBJ1-5, with D possibly matching TRBD1 (6 bases). The CDR3 runs to 16 residues. The V gene's germline CDR1 is MDHEN and CDR2 SYDVKM. Trimming shortened V by 6 bases and J by 3 bases, and 18 bases separated the two germline ends. The CDR3 DNA reads TGTGCCAGCAGCCGCGACAGGCAGATTAACAATCAGCCCCAGCATTTT. Translated, it gives CASSRDRQINNQPQHF.

The CDR3 DNA follows: TGTGCCAGCAGGACCCCTGGCGGCTATGGCTACACCTTC. The encoded protein is CASRTPGGYGYTF. The rearrangement joins TRBV6-6 to TRBJ1-2; D not resolved. The CDR3 is made up of 13 amino acids. The V gene lost 6 bases and the J gene lost 4 bases, with 12 bases spanning the gap. Germline values: CDR1 MNHNY, CDR2 SVGAGI (reference sequence).

This chain joins TRBV2 and TRBJ2-3; TRBD2 aligns across 8 bases. Germline values: CDR1 SNHLY, CDR2 FYNNEI. V lost 8 bases, J lost 4 bases, and 11 bases stayed unmatched. The CDR3 loop spans 15 amino acids. The CDR3 bases are TGTGCCAGCTCGGGTCGGGGGGGAGTCGCAGATACGCAGTATTTT. It specifies CASSGRGGVADTQYF.